One sample yielded the 27 T cell receptor beta chains listed below, sequenced in a study of CD8 T cells in cerebrospinal fluid in Alzheimer's disease. Each CDR3 protein gets one entry in TCRdb, which reprocessed the 10x single-cell sequencing reads and gives no DNA. Reported are hundreds of distinct CDR3 sequences; the ten largest clones contain about 10%. Sequenced sample: cerebrospinal fluid. These receptors originate from a human donor with Parkinson's disease.

This clonotype ranks as large in terms of frequency. V is TRBV25-1 and J is TRBJ1-5. CDR3 size: 14 residues. Germline CDR1 is MGHDK and CDR2 is SYGVNS. The CDR3 is CASSESPGNQPQHF. Full variable domain (rest looked up from reference TRBV25-1 and TRBJ1-5): EADIYQTPRYLVIGTGKKITLECSQTMGHDKMYWYQQDPGMELHLIHYSYGVNSTEKGDLSSESTVSRIRTEHFPLTLESARPSHTSQYLCASSESPGNQPQHFGDGTRLSIL.

The V and J genes are TRBV7-8 and TRBJ1-4; lacking DNA, the TRBD1 call made by TCRdb goes unchecked. Germline V gives CDR1 SGHVS, CDR2 FQNEAQ. The CDR3 has 14 residues. The CDR3 loop is CASSFGTGTEKLFF. The full variable domain, completed using reference TRBV7-8 and TRBJ1-4, is GAGVSQSPRYKVAKRGQDVALRCDPISGHVSLFWYQQALGQGPEFLTYFQNEAQLDKSGLPSDRFFAERPEGSVSTLKIQRTQQEDSAVYLCASSFGTGTEKLFFGSGTQLSVL.

Its frequency marks this clonotype as medium-sized. This chain joins TRBV20-1 and TRBJ2-1; TCRdb names TRBD1, which stays unverified in the absence of DNA. Germline V CDR1 and CDR2: DFQATT, SNEGSKA (reference sequence). The CDR3 is made up of 15 amino acids. The CDR3 region is CSARSGGGSPNEQFF.

This clonotype is deemed medium-sized by its frequency. V usage is TRBV28 and J usage is TRBJ1-1; TCRdb lists TRBD1, though no DNA is available to test this call. Germline CDR1 is MDHEN and CDR2 is SYDVKM. The CDR3 is 14 amino acids. The chain's CDR3 is CAGAGGALNTEAFF. Full variable domain (remainder filled in from reference TRBV28 and TRBJ1-1): DVKVTQSSRYLVKRTGEKVFLECVQDMDHENMFWYRQDPGLGLRLIYFSYDVKMKEKGDIPEGYSVSREKKERFSLILESASTNQTSMYLCAGAGGALNTEAFFGQGTRLTVV.

This clonotype is classed as medium-sized by frequency. The chain carries TRBV5-6 and TRBJ2-3; no DNA is available, so the TRBD1 call from TCRdb remains unchecked. The CDR3 runs to 15 residues. Germline V gives CDR1 SGHDT, CDR2 YYEEEE. The CDR3 loop reads CASSLRPLRPDTQYF.

This clonotype is classed as medium-sized by frequency. The V call is TRBV19, the J call TRBJ1-2; as DNA is missing, the TRBD1 call by TCRdb cannot be tested. CDR3 length equals 14 residues. Germline V CDR1 and CDR2: LNHDA, SQIVND (reference sequence). CDR3 amino acids: CASSIGRGERGYTF.

This clonotype is deemed medium-sized (0.01 to 0.1%) by its frequency. The rearrangement joins TRBV6-1 to TRBJ1-6. From germline, CDR1 is MNHNS and CDR2 SASEGT. The CDR3 has 15 residues. CDR3 sequence reads: CASLGSVTINSPLHF.

This clonotype ranks as medium-sized (0.01 to 0.1%) in terms of frequency. The V gene is TRBV6-2 or TRBV6-3, the J gene TRBJ1-5; as DNA is missing, the TRBD1 call by TCRdb cannot be tested. Germline V gives CDR1 MNHEY, CDR2 SVGEGT. CDR3 length equals 15 residues. The CDR3 protein is CASRSPDSSNQPQHF.

The gene calls are TRBV7-9 and TRBJ2-2; absent DNA, TCRdb's TRBD1 call cannot be checked. The CDR3 is made up of 15 amino acids. Germline V gene lookup returns CDR1 SEHNR and CDR2 FQNEAQ (reference sequence). The CDR3 spells CASSLGDAGNGELFF.

This clonotype is labeled medium-sized (0.01 to 0.1%) based on frequency. The genes are TRBV11-3 and TRBJ2-3; checking the TCRdb D call of TRBD1 is not possible without DNA. CDR3 length equals 15 residues. Germline lookup yields CDR1 SGHNT and CDR2 YENEEA. CDR3 sequence: CASSLARGRTDTQYF.

The CDR3 loop reads CASSLVRTGKHGYTF. The rearrangement links TRBV7-2 to TRBJ1-2; the TRBD1 assignment by TCRdb is unverifiable without DNA. Germline lookup yields CDR1 SGHTA and CDR2 FQGNSA. This CDR3 contains 15 residues.

This clonotype shows up as large by frequency. The chain uses TRBV6-6 and TRBJ1-2. Germline values: CDR1 MNHNY, CDR2 SVGAGI (reference sequence). The CDR3 has 14 amino acids. CDR3 sequence: CASSQTGRNYGYTF.

Frequency places this clonotype as medium-sized (0.01 to 0.1%). This chain uses TRBV7-9 with TRBJ1-4; TCRdb names TRBD1, which stays unverified in the absence of DNA. CDR3 length equals 14 residues. Germline lookup yields CDR1 SEHNR and CDR2 FQNEAQ (reference sequence). CDR3 residues: CASSLGDRQGALFF. The full variable domain, in which reference TRBV7-9 and TRBJ1-4 provide the parts outside the CDR3, is DTGVSQNPRHKITKRGQNVTFRCDPISEHNRLYWYRQTLGQGPEFLTYFQNEAQLEKSRLLSDRFSAERPKGSFSTLEIQRTEQGDSAMYLCASSLGDRQGALFFGSGTQLSVL.

This clonotype is classed as large by frequency. CDR3 amino acids: CSVSISVPNEQFF. The rearrangement uses TRBV20-1 and TRBJ2-1; without DNA, the TCRdb call of TRBD1 cannot be checked. The CDR3 is 13 residues long. CDR1 is DFQATT, CDR2 SNEGSKA, per germline (reference sequence).

This clonotype is called medium-sized based on its frequency. V usage is TRBV20-1 and J usage is TRBJ2-5; TCRdb outputs TRBD1, but without DNA this stays unchecked. The CDR3 length is 17 residues. Per the germline V gene, CDR1 is DFQATT and CDR2 is SNEGSKA (reference sequence). The CDR3 loop is CSARDHLGQGPTVTQYF.

This clonotype is classed as medium-sized by frequency. This chain joins TRBV4-1 and TRBJ1-5; with no DNA, the TCRdb D assignment of TRBD1 cannot be verified. The CDR3 is 15 residues long. The germline V gene encodes CDR1 MGHRA and CDR2 YSYEKL. The CDR3 sequence: CASSQGGQAVGPQHF.

Judged by frequency, this clonotype is large. The V gene is TRBV7-6, the J gene TRBJ2-5; the TCRdb call, TRBD2, lacks DNA for checking. Looked up from germline, CDR1 is SGHVS and CDR2 is FNYEAQ. The CDR3 loop spans 16 amino acids. CDR3 amino acids: CASSLMSGRAQETQYF. Using reference TRBV7-6 and TRBJ2-5 for the parts outside the CDR3, the full variable domain is GAGVSQSPRYKVTKRGQDVALRCDPISGHVSLYWYRQALGQGPEFLTYFNYEAQQDKSGLPNDRFSAERPEGSISTLTIQRTEQRDSAMYRCASSLMSGRAQETQYFGPGTRLLVL.

This clonotype ranks as large (0.1 to 1%) in terms of frequency. The chain carries TRBV20-1 and TRBJ2-3; TCRdb proposes TRBD1, but this gene call is untestable without DNA. Germline CDR1 DFQATT, CDR2 SNEGSKA (reference sequence). The CDR3 extends over 16 amino acids. The CDR3 protein is CSASWEAWAGADTQYF.

This clonotype is classed as large by frequency. The V and J genes are TRBV6-5 and TRBJ2-3; the D call from TCRdb, TRBD2, cannot be confirmed without DNA. The germline CDR1 and CDR2 sequences are MNHEY and SVGAGI. CDR3 length: 19 amino acids. The CDR3 sequence is CASSYSGLAGGPGTDTQYF.

This chain connects TRBV19 to TRBJ1-5; TCRdb calls TRBD1, which cannot be checked without DNA. The CDR3 spans 18 residues. The germline CDR1 and CDR2 sequences are LNHDA and SQIVND (reference sequence). CDR3 loop: CASSSGQGARYSNQPQHF.

Frequency places this clonotype as medium-sized (0.01 to 0.1%). This rearrangement joins TRBV3-1 to TRBJ2-5; TCRdb selects TRBD1, and the lack of DNA leaves this call unchecked. Germline values: CDR1 LGHDT, CDR2 YNNKEL (reference sequence). This CDR3 comprises 14 residues. CDR3 sequence: CASSPPRGTETQYF.

By frequency, this clonotype is large. J is TRBJ1-1 and V is TRBV4-3. Germline CDR1 LGHNA, CDR2 YSLEER. This CDR3 has 13 residues. The CDR3 loop is CASSLEWGTEAFF.

This clonotype shows up as large by frequency. The chain links TRBV4-3 to TRBJ1-4; TCRdb's assignment of TRBD1 cannot be checked, as there is no DNA. From germline, CDR1 is LGHNA and CDR2 YSLEER. The length of the CDR3 is 18 residues. Here the CDR3 reads CASSQDRGQGAVGEKLFF.

This clonotype ranks as large (0.1 to 1%) in terms of frequency. The chain links TRBV6-5 to TRBJ2-3; the D gene TCRdb calls, TRBD1, cannot be checked with no DNA. This CDR3 has 12 residues. CDR1 MNHEY and CDR2 SVGAGI come from the germline V gene. CDR3: CASGRGSDTQYF.

This clonotype shows up as medium-sized by frequency. The CDR3 reads CASKPTGGTEAFF. This chain connects TRBV25-1 to TRBJ1-1; TCRdb lists TRBD1, though no DNA is available to test this call. This CDR3 is 13 amino acids long. In germline, CDR1 is MGHDK, CDR2 SYGVNS.

Judged by frequency, this clonotype is large (0.1 to 1%). This sequence joins TRBV7-2 and TRBJ2-3; with no DNA, the TCRdb D assignment of TRBD2 cannot be verified. The CDR3 is 16 amino acids. Germline V gene lookup returns CDR1 SGHTA and CDR2 FQGNSA. The CDR3 loop is CASRRDIAGVTDTQYF.

This clonotype is identified as large from frequency. The rearrangement uses TRBV14 and TRBJ2-1; absent DNA, TCRdb's TRBD2 call cannot be checked. Germline CDR1 SGHDN, CDR2 FVKESK. This CDR3 comprises 15 residues. This chain's CDR3 is CASGERGTSYNEQFF.